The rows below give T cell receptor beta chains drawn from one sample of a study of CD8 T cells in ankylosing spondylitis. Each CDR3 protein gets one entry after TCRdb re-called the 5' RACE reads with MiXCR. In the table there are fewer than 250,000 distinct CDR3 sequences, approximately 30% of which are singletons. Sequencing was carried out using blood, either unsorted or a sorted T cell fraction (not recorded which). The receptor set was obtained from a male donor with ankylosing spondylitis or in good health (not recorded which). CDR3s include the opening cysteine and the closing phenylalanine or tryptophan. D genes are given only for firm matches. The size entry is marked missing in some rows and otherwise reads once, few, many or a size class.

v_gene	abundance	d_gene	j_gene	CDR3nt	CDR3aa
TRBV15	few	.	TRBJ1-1	TGTGCCACCAGCAGAGTGACCCTTACGAACACTGAAGCTTTCTTT	CATSRVTLTNTEAFF
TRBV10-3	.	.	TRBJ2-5	TGTGCCATCAAAACAGGACAAGAGACCCAGTACTTC	CAIKTGQETQYF
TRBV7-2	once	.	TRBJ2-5	TGTGCCAGCAGCTTAGTGCAGGGTCGGGGAGAGACCCAGTACTTC	CASSLVQGRGETQYF
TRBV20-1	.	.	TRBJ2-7	TGCAGTGCTGGGGACAACGAGCAGTACTTC	CSAGDNEQYF
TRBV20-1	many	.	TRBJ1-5	TGCAGTGCCCAGGGGACGAGAACTAATCAGCCCCAGCATTTT	CSAQGTRTNQPQHF
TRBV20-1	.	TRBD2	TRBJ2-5	TGCAGTGCACCGAGGGCTAGCGGGGGGTACCAATTGTCCCAGTACTTC	CSAPRASGGYQLSQYF
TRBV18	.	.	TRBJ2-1	TGTGCCAGCTCACCAGAGGAACATGAGCAGTTCTTC	CASSPEEHEQFF
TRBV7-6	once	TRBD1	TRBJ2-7	TGTGCCAGCAGCTTAACCGGGACAGGGTACGAGCAGTACTTC	CASSLTGTGYEQYF
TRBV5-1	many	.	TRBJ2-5	TGCGCCAGCAGCCTCCGGGACGGGATGGGAGAGACCCAGTACTTC	CASSLRDGMGETQYF
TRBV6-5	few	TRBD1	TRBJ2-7	TGTGCCAGCAGTTCCGGGACAGGGGTGGACGAGCAGTACTTC	CASSSGTGVDEQYF
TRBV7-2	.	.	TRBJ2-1	TGTGCCAGCAGCCCTGTGGGGCCTTACAATGAGCAGTTCTTC	CASSPVGPYNEQFF
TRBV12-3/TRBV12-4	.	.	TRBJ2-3	TGTGCCAGCAGTTGGGGGTCGTCGACAGATACGCAGTATTTT	CASSWGSSTDTQYF
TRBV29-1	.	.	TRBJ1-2	TGCAGCGTTCGGGGGGCGGATGGCTACACCTTC	CSVRGADGYTF
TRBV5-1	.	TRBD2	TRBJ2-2	TGCGCCAGCAGCCCGGGACTAGCGGGGGGCCTGAACACCGGGGAGCTGTTTTTT	CASSPGLAGGLNTGELFF
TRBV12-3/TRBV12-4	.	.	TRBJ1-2	TGTGCCAGCAGACAGCGACAGGCAGGGAGCTATGGCTACACCTTC	CASRQRQAGSYGYTF
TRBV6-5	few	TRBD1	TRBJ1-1	TGTGCCAGCAGTTACCTAGGACAGGGCCCGGACACTGAAGCTTTCTTT	CASSYLGQGPDTEAFF
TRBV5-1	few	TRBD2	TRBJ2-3	TGCGCCAGCACAACAGCGGGGGGACTCACAGATACGCAGTATTTT	CASTTAGGLTDTQYF
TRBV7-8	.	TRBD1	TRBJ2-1	TGTGCCAGCAGCTTTGAATTTTGGGACAGCTCCTACAATGAGCAGTTCTTC	CASSFEFWDSSYNEQFF
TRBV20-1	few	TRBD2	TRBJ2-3	TGCAGTGCCAACCAGGGACTAGCTCCCCCTGGCACAGATACGCAGTATTTT	CSANQGLAPPGTDTQYF
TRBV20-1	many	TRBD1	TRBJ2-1	TGCAGTCAACGGGGACAGGTTCTCAATGAGCAGTTCTTC	CSQRGQVLNEQFF
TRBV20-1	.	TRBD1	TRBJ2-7	TGCAGTGCTGACAGGGGGCTAGACGAGCAGTACTTC	CSADRGLDEQYF
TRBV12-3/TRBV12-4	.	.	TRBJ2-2	TGTGCCAGCAGGCCTTCCCGTATCCGGGGGTTGAGGGACACCGGGGAGCTGTTTTTT	CASRPSRIRGLRDTGELFF
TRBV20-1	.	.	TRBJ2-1	TGCAGTGCTAGAGAAACAGGTAGCTCCTACAATGAGCAGTTCTTC	CSARETGSSYNEQFF
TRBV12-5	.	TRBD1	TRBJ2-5	TGTGCTAGTGGCCCCGGACAGGGGGCGGGAGAGACCCAGTACTTC	CASGPGQGAGETQYF
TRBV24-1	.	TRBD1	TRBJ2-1	TGTGCCACTCAGGGGGTCACCTACAATGAGCAGTTCTTC	CATQGVTYNEQFF
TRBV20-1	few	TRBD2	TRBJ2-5	TGCAGTGCTAGAGATATTCTTGGGCGGGGGCAAGAGACCCAGTACTTC	CSARDILGRGQETQYF
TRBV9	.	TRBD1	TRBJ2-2	TGTGCCAGCAGCGTAGAGGACAGGCGAACCGGGGAGCTGTTTTTT	CASSVEDRRTGELFF
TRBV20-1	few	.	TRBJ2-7	TGCAGCGCCGAGGTGGGAGTAAACTACGAGCAGTACTTC	CSAEVGVNYEQYF
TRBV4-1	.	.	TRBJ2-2	TGCGCCAGCAGCCAATTATCAGGGGCTACGAACACCGGGGAGCTGTTTTTT	CASSQLSGATNTGELFF
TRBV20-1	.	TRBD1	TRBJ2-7	TGCAGCGGGGACAGGTCCTCCTACGAGCAGTACTTC	CSGDRSSYEQYF
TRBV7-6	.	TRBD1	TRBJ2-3	TGTGCCAGCAGCTTAGGGTGGAGGGACAGGGAAGCAGATACGCAGTATTTT	CASSLGWRDREADTQYF
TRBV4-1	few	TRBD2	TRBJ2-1	TGCGCCAGCAGCCAAGAGTCTAGCGGGGGGGCGAAGCAGTTCTTC	CASSQESSGGAKQFF
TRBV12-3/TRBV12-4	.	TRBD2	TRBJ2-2	TGTGCCAGCAGTCTTGGCGGGGGGGAGGAGCTGTTTTTT	CASSLGGGEELFF
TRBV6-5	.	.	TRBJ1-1	TGTGCCAGCAGTTACTCGGGGGGGGGTCGGGCTTTCTTT	CASSYSGGGRAFF
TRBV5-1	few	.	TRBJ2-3	TGCGCCAGCAGCCCGAGCGGGACAGGACGCACAGATACGCAGTATTTT	CASSPSGTGRTDTQYF
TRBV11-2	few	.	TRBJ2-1	TGTGCCAGCAGCTTCTTGGGGTTGTCCTACAATGAGCAGTTCTTC	CASSFLGLSYNEQFF
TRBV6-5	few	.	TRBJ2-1	TGTGCCAGCAGTTACTGGAGGGGGGTCATGAAATCCTACAATGAGCAGTTCTTC	CASSYWRGVMKSYNEQFF
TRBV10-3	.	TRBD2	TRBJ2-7	TGTGCCATCAGTCTAGCGGGGACAACCTACGAGCAGTACTTC	CAISLAGTTYEQYF
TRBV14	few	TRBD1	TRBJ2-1	TGTGCCAGCAGCCGTACAGGGGAAGGAAGCTCCTACAATGAGCAGTTCTTC	CASSRTGEGSSYNEQFF
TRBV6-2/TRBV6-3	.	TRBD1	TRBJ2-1	TGTGCCAGCAGTTCGGACAGGGGGAGGTACAATGAGCAGTTCTTC	CASSSDRGRYNEQFF
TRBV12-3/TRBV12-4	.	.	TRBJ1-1	TGTGCCAGCAGTTTAAGTCCGGGGGACACTGAAGCTTTCTTT	CASSLSPGDTEAFF
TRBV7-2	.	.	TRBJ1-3	TGTGCCAGCAGCTTAGCATGGGACACCATATATTTT	CASSLAWDTIYF
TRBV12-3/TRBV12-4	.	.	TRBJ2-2	TGTGCCAGCAGATTTAACACCGGGGAGCTGTTTTTT	CASRFNTGELFF
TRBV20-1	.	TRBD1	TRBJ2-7	TGCAGTGCTGTCAGACAGGGTAACTACGAGCAGTACTTC	CSAVRQGNYEQYF
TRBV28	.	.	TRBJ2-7	TGTGCCAGCAGTTCAAGAGCCATTACCTCCTACGAGCAGTACTTC	CASSSRAITSYEQYF
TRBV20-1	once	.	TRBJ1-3	TGCAGCGTAGGGGAATCTGGAAACACCATATATTTT	CSVGESGNTIYF
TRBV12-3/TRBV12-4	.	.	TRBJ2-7	TGTGCCAGCAGTTTAAGGAGGGACTACGAGCAGTACTTC	CASSLRRDYEQYF
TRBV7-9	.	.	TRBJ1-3	TGTGCCAGCAGCTTAGGACAGGCCGGCAGCTCTGGAAACACCATATATTTT	CASSLGQAGSSGNTIYF
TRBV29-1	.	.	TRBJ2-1	TGCAGCGTTGACAGGGTGTTTTCCTACAATGAGCAGTTCTTC	CSVDRVFSYNEQFF
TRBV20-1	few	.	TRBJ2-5	TGCAGTGCCGGCCTTACGGGAACAAGAGAGACCCAGTACTTC	CSAGLTGTRETQYF
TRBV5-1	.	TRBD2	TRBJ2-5	TGCGCCAGCAGCACTCAAGGGACTAGCATGCAGACCCAGTACTTC	CASSTQGTSMQTQYF
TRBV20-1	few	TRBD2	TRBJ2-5	TGCAGTGTCCTAGCGGGGGGGGGAGAGACCCAGTACTTC	CSVLAGGGETQYF
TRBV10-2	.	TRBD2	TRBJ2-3	TGCGCCAGCATGCCCGTAGGACTAGGGAAGTACACAGATACGCAGTATTTT	CASMPVGLGKYTDTQYF
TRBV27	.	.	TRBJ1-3	TGTGCCAGCGGGACCAGCCCTGGAAACACCATATATTTT	CASGTSPGNTIYF
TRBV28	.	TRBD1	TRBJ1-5	TGTGCCAGCAGTGGGACAGACGATCAGCCCCAGCATTTT	CASSGTDDQPQHF
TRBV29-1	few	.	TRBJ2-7	TGCAGCGTCCGGCCCGGGAACTACGAGCAGTACTTC	CSVRPGNYEQYF
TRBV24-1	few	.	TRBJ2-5	TGTGCCACCAGTGATTCCCCGGGGGAGACCCAGTACTTC	CATSDSPGETQYF
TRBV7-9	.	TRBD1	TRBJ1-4	TGTGCCAGCAGCATCGATACAGGGGGCGTGGGAAAACTGTTTTTT	CASSIDTGGVGKLFF
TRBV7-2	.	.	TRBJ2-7	TGTGCCAGCAGCTTAAAGGCCGGCGGGCGGCCTCCCTACGAGCAGTACTTC	CASSLKAGGRPPYEQYF
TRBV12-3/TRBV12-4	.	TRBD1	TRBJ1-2	TGTGCCAGCAGTTTTGGGACAGACTATGGCTACACCTTC	CASSFGTDYGYTF